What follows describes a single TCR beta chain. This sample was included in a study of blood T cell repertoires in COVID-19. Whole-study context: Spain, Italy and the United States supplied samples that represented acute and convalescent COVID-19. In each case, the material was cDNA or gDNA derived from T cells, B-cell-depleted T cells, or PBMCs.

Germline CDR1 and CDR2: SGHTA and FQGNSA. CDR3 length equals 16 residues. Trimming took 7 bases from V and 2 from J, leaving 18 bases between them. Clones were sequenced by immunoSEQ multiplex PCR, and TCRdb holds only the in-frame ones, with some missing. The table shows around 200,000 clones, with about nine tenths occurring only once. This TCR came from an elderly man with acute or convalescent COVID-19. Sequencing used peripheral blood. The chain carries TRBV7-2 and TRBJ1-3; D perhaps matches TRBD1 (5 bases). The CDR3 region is CASTLGFQGTGNTIYF. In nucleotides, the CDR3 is TGTGCCAGCACCTTGGGCTTCCAGGGTACTGGAAACACCATATATTTT.